The rows below give T cell receptor beta chains drawn from one sample of a study of CD8 T cells in Susac syndrome. TCRdb called the immunoSEQ multiplex PCR reads again in MiXCR, with one record for every CDR3 protein. The table has under 200,000 distinct CDR3 sequences, 94% seen once. Sequenced sample: CD4+ T cells from PBMCs. Every receptor here comes from a human donor with Susac syndrome. Both conserved end residues are part of each CDR3. The order of the fields is D gene, V gene, clone size, J gene, CDR3 DNA, CDR3 protein. A D gene is named only where the DNA matches it firmly. Size tells how often a clone was seen (once, few, many) or the class of an expanded clone, and some rows leave it out.

D gene: .
V gene: TRBV19
clone size: .
J gene: TRBJ2-1
CDR3 DNA: TGTGCCAGTAGTCATCCTAGTGCTCCTGAGCAGTTCTTC
CDR3 protein: CASSHPSAPEQFF

D gene: .
V gene: TRBV18
clone size: .
J gene: TRBJ2-3
CDR3 DNA: TGTGCCAGCTCACCGACGGGAGCCCCTAGCACAGATACGCAGTATTTT
CDR3 protein: CASSPTGAPSTDTQYF

D gene: .
V gene: TRBV5-5
clone size: .
J gene: TRBJ1-5
CDR3 DNA: TGTGCCAGCAGCCCGCTGGGGGGTGATAGCAATCAGCCCCAGCATTTT
CDR3 protein: CASSPLGGDSNQPQHF

D gene: .
V gene: TRBV5-1
clone size: .
J gene: TRBJ2-5
CDR3 DNA: TGCGCCAGTCAATGGACACCACAAGAGACCCAGTACTTC
CDR3 protein: CASQWTPQETQYF

D gene: .
V gene: TRBV28
clone size: .
J gene: TRBJ2-5
CDR3 DNA: TGTGCCAGCTTGACGGCGGGGATCGTGGGGGTGCAAGAGACCCAGTACTTC
CDR3 protein: CASLTAGIVGVQETQYF

D gene: TRBD1
V gene: TRBV7-9
clone size: .
J gene: TRBJ1-2
CDR3 DNA: TGTGCCAGCAGCTTAGCAACAGGGGTCTATGGCTACACCTTC
CDR3 protein: CASSLATGVYGYTF

D gene: .
V gene: TRBV4-2
clone size: .
J gene: TRBJ1-1
CDR3 DNA: TGTGCCAGCAGCCAAGATTTGCCAAGGAACACTGAAGCTTTCTTT
CDR3 protein: CASSQDLPRNTEAFF

D gene: TRBD1
V gene: TRBV9
clone size: .
J gene: TRBJ1-1
CDR3 DNA: TGTGCCAGCAGCGTAGCACAGGGGTGGAACACTGAAGCTTTCTTT
CDR3 protein: CASSVAQGWNTEAFF

D gene: TRBD2
V gene: TRBV20-1
clone size: .
J gene: TRBJ2-7
CDR3 DNA: TGCAGTGTACTCCTTACTAGCGGGGCGGCCGGCGAGCAGTACTTC
CDR3 protein: CSVLLTSGAAGEQYF

D gene: TRBD2
V gene: TRBV6-5
clone size: .
J gene: TRBJ2-4
CDR3 DNA: TGTGCCAGCAGTTATAGCGGGGGGAAAAACATTCAGTACTTC
CDR3 protein: CASSYSGGKNIQYF

D gene: .
V gene: TRBV28
clone size: .
J gene: TRBJ1-4
CDR3 DNA: TGTGCCAGCAGTTTGGGGGGCGGGGGTACTAATGAAAAACTGTTTTTT
CDR3 protein: CASSLGGGGTNEKLFF

D gene: .
V gene: TRBV25-1
clone size: .
J gene: TRBJ2-3
CDR3 DNA: TGTGCCAGCAGTGAATGGACAGCTAGCCCAGATACGCAGTATTTT
CDR3 protein: CASSEWTASPDTQYF

D gene: TRBD1
V gene: TRBV15
clone size: .
J gene: TRBJ2-5
CDR3 DNA: TGTGCCACCAGCAGTGCTACAGGGGGCGTCCAAGAGACCCAGTACTTC
CDR3 protein: CATSSATGGVQETQYF

D gene: .
V gene: TRBV2
clone size: .
J gene: TRBJ1-5
CDR3 DNA: TGTGCCAGCAGTGGAGTCCTGGTTTCCCAGCCCCAGCATTTT
CDR3 protein: CASSGVLVSQPQHF

D gene: .
V gene: TRBV29-1
clone size: .
J gene: TRBJ1-1
CDR3 DNA: TGCAGCGTTGGTTCGGGAGGAGGCACTGAAGCTTTCTTT
CDR3 protein: CSVGSGGGTEAFF

D gene: TRBD1
V gene: TRBV12-3/TRBV12-4
clone size: .
J gene: TRBJ1-5
CDR3 DNA: TGTGCCAGCAGGACAGGGGGCAACCAGCCCCAGCATTTT
CDR3 protein: CASRTGGNQPQHF

D gene: .
V gene: TRBV11-2
clone size: .
J gene: TRBJ2-6
CDR3 DNA: TGTGCCAGCAGCGCAACCACAGGGATCCTCGGGGCCAACGTCCTGACTTTC
CDR3 protein: CASSATTGILGANVLTF

D gene: .
V gene: TRBV4-1
clone size: .
J gene: TRBJ2-3
CDR3 DNA: TGCGCCAGCAGCTTTAGCCCCGGCCCCCGGGGTGGTACGCAGTATTTT
CDR3 protein: CASSFSPGPRGGTQYF

D gene: .
V gene: TRBV28
clone size: .
J gene: TRBJ1-2
CDR3 DNA: TGTGTCGGAGGGAGTGCTAACTATGGCTACACCTTC
CDR3 protein: CVGGSANYGYTF

D gene: .
V gene: TRBV9
clone size: .
J gene: TRBJ1-1
CDR3 DNA: TGTGCCAGCAGCGTAGGCGTATCGAACACTGAAGCTTTCTTT
CDR3 protein: CASSVGVSNTEAFF

D gene: .
V gene: TRBV12-3/TRBV12-4
clone size: few
J gene: TRBJ2-1
CDR3 DNA: TGTGCCAGCAGTCCCGACGGAAACAATGAGCAGTTCTTC
CDR3 protein: CASSPDGNNEQFF

D gene: TRBD2
V gene: TRBV20-1
clone size: .
J gene: TRBJ2-1
CDR3 DNA: TGCAGTGCTAGAGATCGATTAGCGGGGGGGAATGAGCAGTTCTTC
CDR3 protein: CSARDRLAGGNEQFF

D gene: .
V gene: TRBV20-1
clone size: .
J gene: TRBJ1-2
CDR3 DNA: TGCAGTGCCGTGGGGGGCACAGCTACCGGAGTCTATGGCTACACCTTC
CDR3 protein: CSAVGGTATGVYGYTF

D gene: .
V gene: TRBV4-2
clone size: .
J gene: TRBJ1-6
CDR3 DNA: TGTGCCAGCAGCCAAGGGGACGGCGGGAATAATTCACCCCTCCACTTT
CDR3 protein: CASSQGDGGNNSPLHF

D gene: .
V gene: TRBV21-1
clone size: .
J gene: TRBJ2-7
CDR3 DNA: TGTGCCAGCAGCCCGGTGGCAGGGGTTACCTACGAGCAGTACTTC
CDR3 protein: CASSPVAGVTYEQYF

D gene: .
V gene: TRBV6-4
clone size: once
J gene: TRBJ2-7
CDR3 DNA: TGTGCCAGCTCCCGGGACACCCCGTCCTACGAGCAGTACTTC
CDR3 protein: CASSRDTPSYEQYF

D gene: TRBD1
V gene: TRBV4-2
clone size: .
J gene: TRBJ2-1
CDR3 DNA: TGTGCCAGCAGCCAAGACACTGGACAGGGAGCCCAGAATGAGCAGTTCTTC
CDR3 protein: CASSQDTGQGAQNEQFF

D gene: TRBD1
V gene: TRBV7-2
clone size: .
J gene: TRBJ2-7
CDR3 DNA: TGTGCCAGCAGCAGACAGGGGCTACGGGAGCAGTACTTC
CDR3 protein: CASSRQGLREQYF

D gene: .
V gene: TRBV6-5
clone size: .
J gene: TRBJ1-2
CDR3 DNA: TGTGCCAGCAGTTACTCGGAGGGCGGCTATGGCTACACCTTC
CDR3 protein: CASSYSEGGYGYTF

D gene: TRBD1
V gene: TRBV5-6
clone size: once
J gene: TRBJ1-5
CDR3 DNA: TGTGCCAGCTCTGACAGGGAAGATCAGCCCCAGCATTTT
CDR3 protein: CASSDREDQPQHF

D gene: .
V gene: TRBV6-5
clone size: .
J gene: TRBJ2-6
CDR3 DNA: TGTGCCAGCAGTTCACGGGCAGGGTCTGGGGCCAACGTCCTGACTTTC
CDR3 protein: CASSSRAGSGANVLTF

D gene: .
V gene: TRBV7-6
clone size: few
J gene: TRBJ2-2
CDR3 DNA: TGTGCCAGCAGCACCCGGACCGGGGAGCTGTTTTTT
CDR3 protein: CASSTRTGELFF

D gene: .
V gene: TRBV10-3
clone size: .
J gene: TRBJ2-5
CDR3 DNA: TGTGCCATCAGTGTACAAGGCCAAGAGACCCAGTACTTC
CDR3 protein: CAISVQGQETQYF

D gene: .
V gene: TRBV29-1
clone size: .
J gene: TRBJ1-3
CDR3 DNA: TGCAGCGTTCAGGAAAGATCCGGAAACACCATATATTTT
CDR3 protein: CSVQERSGNTIYF

D gene: .
V gene: TRBV5-6
clone size: .
J gene: TRBJ2-3
CDR3 DNA: TGTGCCAGCAGCTTGTGGTCAGCGAGGGATACGCAGTATTTT
CDR3 protein: CASSLWSARDTQYF

D gene: TRBD1
V gene: TRBV7-9
clone size: few
J gene: TRBJ1-1
CDR3 DNA: TGTGCCAGCAGCTGGGGACAGGGGGACACTGAAGCTTTCTTT
CDR3 protein: CASSWGQGDTEAFF

D gene: .
V gene: TRBV7-2
clone size: .
J gene: TRBJ1-6
CDR3 DNA: TGTGCCAGCAGCCCCGACAGCAATTCACCCCTCCACTTT
CDR3 protein: CASSPDSNSPLHF

D gene: .
V gene: TRBV7-2
clone size: .
J gene: TRBJ1-3
CDR3 DNA: TGTGCCAGCAGCTTAGGGGTAGGATCTTCCGGAAACACCATATATTTT
CDR3 protein: CASSLGVGSSGNTIYF

D gene: TRBD2
V gene: TRBV5-4
clone size: once
J gene: TRBJ2-7
CDR3 DNA: TGTGCCAGCAGCTTGTCCGGTAGCGGGGGCTCCTACGAGCAGTACTTC
CDR3 protein: CASSLSGSGGSYEQYF

D gene: .
V gene: TRBV25-1
clone size: .
J gene: TRBJ1-4
CDR3 DNA: TGTGCCAGCAGTGTCGGGAGGGGTGGTGAAAAACTGTTTTTT
CDR3 protein: CASSVGRGGEKLFF

D gene: .
V gene: TRBV5-1
clone size: .
J gene: TRBJ2-5
CDR3 DNA: TGCGCCAGCAGCTTCGAAGGACCGGGGGAGACCCAGTACTTC
CDR3 protein: CASSFEGPGETQYF

D gene: .
V gene: TRBV20-1
clone size: .
J gene: TRBJ1-1
CDR3 DNA: TGCAGTGCTGCCGGGCTAAGGACGTCTGAAGCTTTCTTT
CDR3 protein: CSAAGLRTSEAFF

D gene: .
V gene: TRBV9
clone size: .
J gene: TRBJ2-5
CDR3 DNA: TGTGCCAGCAGCTATACAGGGTTGGAGACCCAGTACTTC
CDR3 protein: CASSYTGLETQYF

D gene: TRBD1
V gene: TRBV10-3
clone size: .
J gene: TRBJ2-7
CDR3 DNA: TGTGCCATCAGTGGACAGGGGGCGCCGTACGAGCAGTACTTC
CDR3 protein: CAISGQGAPYEQYF

D gene: .
V gene: TRBV6-2/TRBV6-3
clone size: .
J gene: TRBJ2-5
CDR3 DNA: TGTGCCAGCAGTTACTCGCTCACGGACCAAGAGACCCAGTACTTC
CDR3 protein: CASSYSLTDQETQYF

D gene: TRBD2
V gene: TRBV24-1
clone size: .
J gene: TRBJ2-1
CDR3 DNA: TGTGCCACGAGCGACAAAGGACTAGCGGGGGGAGGTGAGCAGTTCTTC
CDR3 protein: CATSDKGLAGGGEQFF

D gene: .
V gene: TRBV29-1
clone size: .
J gene: TRBJ2-3
CDR3 DNA: TGCAGCGTGGCGCAGGAGGCAGATACGCAGTATTTT
CDR3 protein: CSVAQEADTQYF

D gene: TRBD1
V gene: TRBV2
clone size: once
J gene: TRBJ1-6
CDR3 DNA: TGTGCCAGCAGCACCGGACAGGGCGGTATTTCACCCCTCCACTTT
CDR3 protein: CASSTGQGGISPLHF

D gene: TRBD2
V gene: TRBV2
clone size: .
J gene: TRBJ2-1
CDR3 DNA: TGTGCCAGCAGTGAAGTTGGGACTAGCGGGGGTGAGCAGTTCTTC
CDR3 protein: CASSEVGTSGGEQFF

D gene: .
V gene: TRBV7-2
clone size: few
J gene: TRBJ2-5
CDR3 DNA: TGTGCCAGCAGCTTAGGGGATCGCGCGGAGACCCAGTACTTC
CDR3 protein: CASSLGDRAETQYF

D gene: .
V gene: TRBV3-1
clone size: .
J gene: TRBJ2-7
CDR3 DNA: TGTGCCAGCAGCCAAAGGAGCTACGAGCAGTACTTC
CDR3 protein: CASSQRSYEQYF

D gene: .
V gene: TRBV12-3/TRBV12-4
clone size: .
J gene: TRBJ1-5
CDR3 DNA: TGTGCCAGCAGTTTTGGTGGCAGGACTATCAATCAGCCCCAGCATTTT
CDR3 protein: CASSFGGRTINQPQHF